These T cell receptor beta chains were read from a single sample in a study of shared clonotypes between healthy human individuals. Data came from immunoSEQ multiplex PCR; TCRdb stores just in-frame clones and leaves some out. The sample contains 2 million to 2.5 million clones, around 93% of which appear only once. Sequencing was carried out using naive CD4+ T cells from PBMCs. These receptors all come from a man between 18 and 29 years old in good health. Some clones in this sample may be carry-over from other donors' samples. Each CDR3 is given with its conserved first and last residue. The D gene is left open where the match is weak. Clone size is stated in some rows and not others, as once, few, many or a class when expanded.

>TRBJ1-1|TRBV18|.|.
CASSPPGTRAATEAFF
TGTGCCAGCTCACCACCGGGCACCCGGGCCGCCACTGAAGCTTTCTTT
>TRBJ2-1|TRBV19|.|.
CASSIERGDEQFF
TGTGCCAGTAGTATAGAACGTGGGGATGAGCAGTTCTTC
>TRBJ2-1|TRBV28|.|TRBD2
CASSLSFGASGRGEQFF
TGTGCCAGCAGTTTAAGTTTCGGGGCTAGCGGGAGAGGTGAGCAGTTCTTC
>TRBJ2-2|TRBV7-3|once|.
CASSRHANTGELFF
TGTGCCAGCAGCAGACACGCGAACACCGGGGAGCTGTTTTTT
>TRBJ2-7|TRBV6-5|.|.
CASSYSWRGPNYEQYF
TGTGCCAGCAGTTACTCGTGGCGGGGCCCCAACTACGAGCAGTACTTC
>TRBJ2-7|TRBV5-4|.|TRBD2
CASSVGTSATYEQYF
TGTGCCAGCAGCGTCGGGACTAGCGCCACCTACGAGCAGTACTTC
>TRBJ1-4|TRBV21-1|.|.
CASSTNYEQGLSEKLFF
TGTGCCAGCAGCACAAATTACGAACAGGGGTTAAGTGAAAAACTGTTTTTT
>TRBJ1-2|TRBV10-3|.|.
CAISDRNNYGYTF
TGTGCCATCAGTGACAGGAATAACTATGGCTACACCTTC
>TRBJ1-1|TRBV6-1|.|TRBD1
CASSRTGNEAFF
TGTGCCAGCAGTAGGACAGGGAATGAAGCTTTCTTT
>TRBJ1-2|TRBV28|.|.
CASSLFPRQSKSNYGYTF
TGTGCCAGCAGTTTATTCCCCCGACAGAGCAAGTCTAACTATGGCTACACCTTC
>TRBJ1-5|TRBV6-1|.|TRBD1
CASSSDRGDQPQHF
TGTGCCAGCAGCTCGGACAGGGGCGATCAGCCCCAGCATTTT
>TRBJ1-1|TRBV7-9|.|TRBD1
CASSRGQVHGEAFF
TGTGCCAGCAGCAGGGGACAGGTTCATGGTGAAGCTTTCTTT
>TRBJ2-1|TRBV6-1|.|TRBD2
CASSPSSGINLEQFF
TGTGCCAGCAGTCCTTCTAGCGGGATTAATCTTGAGCAGTTCTTC
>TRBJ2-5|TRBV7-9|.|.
CASSFGGGTESQETQYF
TGTGCCAGCAGCTTTGGGGGGGGGACAGAGAGCCAAGAGACCCAGTACTTC
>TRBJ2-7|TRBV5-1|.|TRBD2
CASSEGTSGSGYEQYF
TGCGCCAGCAGCGAAGGGACTAGCGGGAGTGGGTACGAGCAGTACTTC
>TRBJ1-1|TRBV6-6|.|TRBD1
CASSPTLQGPEAFF
TGTGCCAGCAGTCCCACCCTACAGGGGCCTGAAGCTTTCTTT